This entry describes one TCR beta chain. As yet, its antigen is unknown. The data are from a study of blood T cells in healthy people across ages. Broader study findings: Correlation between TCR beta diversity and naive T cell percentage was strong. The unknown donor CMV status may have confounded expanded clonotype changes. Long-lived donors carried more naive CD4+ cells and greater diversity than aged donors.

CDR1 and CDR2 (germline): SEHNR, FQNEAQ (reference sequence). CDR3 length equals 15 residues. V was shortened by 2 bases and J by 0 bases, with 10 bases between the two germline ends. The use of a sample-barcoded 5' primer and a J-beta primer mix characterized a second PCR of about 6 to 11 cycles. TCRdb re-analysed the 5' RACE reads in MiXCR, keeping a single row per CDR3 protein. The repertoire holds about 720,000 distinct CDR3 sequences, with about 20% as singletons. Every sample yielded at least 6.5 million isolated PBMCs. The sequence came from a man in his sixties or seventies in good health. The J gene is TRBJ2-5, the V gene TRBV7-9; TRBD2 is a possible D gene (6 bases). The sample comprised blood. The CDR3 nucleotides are TGTGCCAGCAGCTTAACTAGCAGTAACCAAGAGACCCAGTACTTC. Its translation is CASSLTSSNQETQYF.